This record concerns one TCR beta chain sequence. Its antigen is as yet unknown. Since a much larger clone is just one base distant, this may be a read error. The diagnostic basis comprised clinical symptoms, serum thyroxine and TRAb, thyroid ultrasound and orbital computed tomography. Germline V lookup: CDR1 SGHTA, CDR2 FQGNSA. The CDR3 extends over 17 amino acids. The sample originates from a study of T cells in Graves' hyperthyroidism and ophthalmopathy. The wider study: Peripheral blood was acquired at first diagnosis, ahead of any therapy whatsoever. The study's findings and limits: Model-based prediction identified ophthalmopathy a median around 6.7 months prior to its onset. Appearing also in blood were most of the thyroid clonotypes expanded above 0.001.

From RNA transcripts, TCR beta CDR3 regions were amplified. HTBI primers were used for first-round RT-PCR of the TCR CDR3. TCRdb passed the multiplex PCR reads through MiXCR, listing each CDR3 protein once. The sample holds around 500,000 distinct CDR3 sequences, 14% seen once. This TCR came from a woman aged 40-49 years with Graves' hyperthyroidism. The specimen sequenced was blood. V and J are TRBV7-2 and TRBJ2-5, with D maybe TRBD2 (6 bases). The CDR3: CAGSLARLGTLGETQYF. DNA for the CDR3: TGTGCCGGCAGCTTAGCGAGACTAGGAACGCTCGGGGAGACCCAGTACTTC. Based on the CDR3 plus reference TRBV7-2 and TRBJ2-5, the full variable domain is GAGVSQSPSNKVTEKGKDVELRCDPISGHTALYWYRQSLGQGLEFLIYFQGNSAPDKSGLPSDRFSAERTGGSVSTLTIQRTQQEDSAVYLCAGSLARLGTLGETQYFGPGTRLLVL.